Each of the 19 T cell receptor beta chains below was sequenced from the same sample in a study of blood T cell repertoires in COVID-19. TCRdb keeps only in-frame clones here, not all; method: immunoSEQ multiplex PCR. The profile shows roughly 49,000 clones, 80% to 85% of them singletons. The sequenced material came from peripheral blood. The receptors were gathered from a man aged 50-60 years with acute or convalescent COVID-19.

The CDR3 spells CASSQWGGETQYF. For the CDR3, the DNA is TGTGCCAGCAGCCAGTGGGGGGGGGAGACCCAGTACTTC. V is TRBV3-1 (or the pseudogene TRBV3-2) and J is TRBJ2-5; 7 positions agree with TRBD2. The CDR3 is made up of 13 amino acids. Per germline, CDR1 LGHDT and CDR2 YNNKEL (reference sequence). With V trimmed by 3 bases and J by 5 bases, 3 bases remained unmatched.

The V gene is TRBV27, the J gene TRBJ2-1; 8 nucleotides agree with TRBD1. CDR3 length: 15 residues. Trimming cost V 4 bases and J 4 bases; bases outside gene matches: 6. CDR1 is MNHEY, CDR2 SMNVEV, per germline (reference sequence). The CDR3 DNA reads as TGTGCCAGCAGTTCCGGGACAGGAGGTTACAATGAGCAGTTCTTC. Translating it yields CASSSGTGGYNEQFF.

This chain links TRBV18 with TRBJ1-2; the match to TRBD1 covers 7 bases. This CDR3 has 16 residues. J lost 2 bases, V lost 3 bases, and 9 bases had no gene match. Germline loops: CDR1 KGHSH, CDR2 LQKENI. CDR3 bases: TGTGCCAGCTCACCTAGAAGACCGGGACAGAACTATGGCTACACCTTC. Residues: CASSPRRPGQNYGYTF. Full variable domain (outside the CDR3, taken from reference TRBV18 and TRBJ1-2): NAGVMQNPRHLVRRRGQEARLRCSPMKGHSHVYWYRQLPEEGLKFMVYLQKENIIDESGMPKERFSAEFPKEGPSILRIQQVVRGDSAAYFCASSPRRPGQNYGYTFGSGTRLTVV.

The rearrangement uses TRBV7-8 and TRBJ1-5, with D perhaps matching TRBD1 (5 bases). V gave up 1 base and J gave up 4 bases, with 29 bases separating them. This CDR3 is built from 21 residues. The germline V gene encodes CDR1 SGHVS and CDR2 FQNEAQ. The CDR3 protein is CASSLVMTRDTGKTGNQPQHF. In DNA form, the CDR3 reads TGTGCCAGCAGCTTAGTAATGACCAGGGATACTGGAAAAACTGGGAATCAGCCCCAGCATTTT.

Note on this clone: Other DNA sequences in the same sample also yield this CDR3. The V gene is TRBV30, the J gene TRBJ1-5; weak D call: TRBD1 (5 bases). The V gene's germline CDR1 is GTSNPN and CDR2 SVGIG (reference sequence). The CDR3 is 13 amino acids. The V gene lost 5 bases and the J gene lost 2 bases, with 10 bases spanning the gap. DNA of the CDR3: TGTGCCTGGTCGGGGGGTGGCAATCAGCCCCAGCATTTT. This sequence encodes CAWSGGGNQPQHF.

The rearrangement uses TRBV5-1 and TRBJ2-5; tentative D call: TRBD2 (5 bases). V shed 1 base and J shed 1 base, with 11 bases lying between them. The V gene's germline CDR1 is SGHRS and CDR2 YFSETQ. The CDR3 has 15 amino acids. CDR3 in amino acids: CASSLFVGAQETQYF. The CDR3 DNA sequence: TGCGCCAGCAGCTTGTTCGTGGGAGCCCAAGAGACCCAGTACTTC.

The V gene is TRBV3-1 (or the pseudogene TRBV3-2), the J gene TRBJ2-3, with TRBD2 matching over 14 bases. This CDR3 comprises 19 residues. Germline assignment: CDR1 LGHDT and CDR2 YNNKEL (reference sequence). The trim removed 4 bases at V and 1 base at J, leaving 10 bases unmatched. Here the CDR3 DNA reads TGTGCCAGCAGCCCCACGGGGGGGGGACTAGCGGGGGGCACAGATACGCAGTATTTT. Translated: CASSPTGGGLAGGTDTQYF.

This chain links TRBV9 with TRBJ2-3, with TRBD2 matching 7 bases. Germline CDR1 SGDLS, CDR2 YYNGEE. V trimming: 6 bases; J trimming: 2 bases; junction bases outside the gene matches: 12. This CDR3 region has 16 residues. The CDR3 is CASTVGDGRLTDTQYF. As DNA, the CDR3 is TGTGCCAGCACCGTGGGAGACGGGAGGCTCACAGATACGCAGTATTTT. The full variable domain, rest sourced from reference TRBV9 and TRBJ2-3, is DSGVTQTPKHLITATGQRVTLRCSPRSGDLSVYWYQQSLDQGLQFLIQYYNGEERAKGNILERFSAQQFPDLHSELNLSSLELGDSALYFCASTVGDGRLTDTQYFGPGTRLTVL.

The chain joins TRBV7-9 to TRBJ2-3; maybe TRBD1 (7 bases). This CDR3 region has 14 residues. Trimming pared 8 bases from V and 1 base from J, leaving 13 bases between. Germline-derived CDR1 and CDR2 are SEHNR and FQNEAQ (reference sequence). Here the CDR3 reads CASGRDRGTDTQYF. The CDR3 DNA is TGTGCCAGCGGGCGGGACAGAGGCACAGATACGCAGTATTTT.

The rearrangement uses TRBV10-1 and TRBJ2-2; D possibly corresponds to TRBD1 (5 bases). V was clipped by 3 bases and J by 0 bases, with 8 bases between them. Germline V gene data show CDR1 as WNHNN and CDR2 as SYGVQD (reference sequence). CDR3 size: 15 residues. This chain's CDR3 is CASSEGHANTGELFF. The CDR3 DNA reads TGCGCCAGCAGTGAAGGACACGCGAACACCGGGGAGCTGTTTTTT.

The gene calls are TRBV21-1 and TRBJ2-4; TRBD2, the D gene given by the table, was not confirmed from the DNA. TRBV21-1 represents a pseudogene. The CDR3 is made up of 19 amino acids. In DNA form, the CDR3 reads TGTGCCAGCAGCCTGATTGGTCGTGGACTAGCCCGAGCCAAAAACATTCAGTACTTC. Encoded protein: CASSLIGRGLARAKNIQYF.

The chain is built from TRBV19 and TRBJ2-1; TRBD2 matches at 7 bases. The CDR3 is 17 residues long. J was trimmed by 0 bases and V by 0 bases; bases with no gene match: 5. Germline loops: CDR1 LNHDA, CDR2 SQIVND (reference sequence). Written as DNA, the CDR3 is TGTGCCAGTAGTATAGACCCGGAGCGGGGCTCCTACAATGAGCAGTTCTTC. Protein product: CASSIDPERGSYNEQFF.

The chain has TRBV27 and TRBJ2-1; 9 nucleotides agree with TRBD1. Trimming took 5 bases from V and 6 from J; bases not matched to a gene: 8. The CDR3 covers 15 residues. Germline CDR1 is MNHEY and CDR2 is SMNVEV (reference sequence). The CDR3 loop reads CASSGDRVVVNEQFF. Here the CDR3 DNA reads TGTGCCAGCAGTGGGGACAGGGTAGTCGTCAATGAGCAGTTCTTC.

This sequence joins TRBV9 and TRBJ2-1; 9 bases align to TRBD2. With 4 bases clipped from V and 8 bases from J, the junction kept 7 bases outside the gene matches. Germline-derived CDR1 and CDR2 are SGDLS and YYNGEE. The CDR3 extends over 14 amino acids. This CDR3 reads CASSPGLASDEQFF. The CDR3 coding sequence is TGTGCCAGCAGCCCGGGACTAGCTTCAGATGAGCAGTTCTTC. Variable domain in full (rest from reference TRBV9 and TRBJ2-1): DSGVTQTPKHLITATGQRVTLRCSPRSGDLSVYWYQQSLDQGLQFLIQYYNGEERAKGNILERFSAQQFPDLHSELNLSSLELGDSALYFCASSPGLASDEQFFGPGTRLTVL.

This clone was seen more than once but under ten times. The chain joins TRBV19 to TRBJ2-5; D may be TRBD2 (6 bases). V gave up 3 bases and J gave up 1 base, with 15 bases separating them. This CDR3 contains 16 residues. Germline V gene data show CDR1 as LNHDA and CDR2 as SQIVND (reference sequence). The CDR3 DNA sequence: TGTGCCAGTAGTATCGGGTTACGGGGGATCCAAGAGACCCAGTACTTC. Translating it yields CASSIGLRGIQETQYF.

This sequence joins TRBV10-3 and TRBJ1-1; TRBD1 aligns across 10 bases. Trimming took 6 bases from V and 4 from J; bases not matched to a gene: 8. CDR1 is ENHRY, CDR2 SYGVKD, per germline. The length of the CDR3 is 15 residues. The CDR3 bases are TGTGCCATCAGAGCCGGGACAGGGGTTATCACTGAAGCTTTCTTT. Residues: CAIRAGTGVITEAFF.

This clone has more than one count but fewer than ten. The V gene is TRBV11-2, the J gene TRBJ1-5, with unresolved D. Per the germline V gene, CDR1 is SGHAT and CDR2 is FQNNGV. Trimming took 2 bases from V and 4 from J, leaving 9 bases between them. This CDR3 spans 14 amino acids. CDR3: CASSLSDSNQPQHF. CDR3 DNA: TGTGCCAGCAGCTTATCAGACTCTAATCAGCCCCAGCATTTT.

This sequence joins TRBV24-1 and TRBJ2-2; 7 nucleotides agree with TRBD2. The CDR3 loop spans 14 amino acids. V lost 8 bases and J lost 2; bases outside the gene matches: 4. Germline values: CDR1 KGHDR, CDR2 SFDVKD. The chain's CDR3 is CATNQRGNTGELFF. For the CDR3, the DNA is TGTGCCACCAACCAGCGGGGAAACACCGGGGAGCTGTTTTTT.

The rearrangement uses TRBV18 and TRBJ1-2, with TRBD1 matching over 8 bases. The germline gives CDR1 KGHSH, CDR2 LQKENI. The CDR3 runs to 14 residues. Germline trimming cut 2 bases from V and 6 bases from J; bases unmatched to any gene: 5. In DNA, the CDR3 is TGTGCCAGCTCACCATTCCCGGACAGGGATGGCTACACCTTC. Its protein product is CASSPFPDRDGYTF. Looking up the rest from reference TRBV18 and TRBJ1-2 gives the full variable domain: NAGVMQNPRHLVRRRGQEARLRCSPMKGHSHVYWYRQLPEEGLKFMVYLQKENIIDESGMPKERFSAEFPKEGPSILRIQQVVRGDSAAYFCASSPFPDRDGYTFGSGTRLTVV.